One and the same sample provided the 10 T cell receptor beta chains below, sequenced in a study of OX40 agonist ivuxolimab in advanced cancers. Assay used: immunoSEQ multiplex PCR; TCRdb lists only in-frame clones, some missing. This table holds approximately 77,000 clones, around 93% found once. Sequenced here: CD4+ or CD8+ T cells sorted from blood, sampled in a trial of the OX40 agonist ivuxolimab. The receptors were gathered from an adult with an advanced solid tumor such as melanoma, head and neck, liver or kidney cancer.

The chain employs TRBV7-2 and TRBJ2-1; 16 nucleotides agree with TRBD2. The CDR3 has 20 amino acids. J was trimmed by 0 bases and V by 0 bases; bases with no gene match: 5. In germline, CDR1 is SGHTA, CDR2 FQGNSA. CDR3 residues: CASSLAGTSGREGSYNEQFF. The CDR3 region has the DNA TGTGCCAGCAGCTTAGCCGGGACTAGCGGGAGGGAGGGCTCCTACAATGAGCAGTTCTTC.

This clone counts as medium-sized. The chain uses TRBV5-1 and TRBJ2-1; D unclear. The CDR3 is 12 amino acids. Trimming pared 2 bases from V and 8 bases from J, leaving 8 bases between. Per germline, CDR1 SGHRS and CDR2 YFSETQ. CDR3 region: CASSLNEDEQFF. CDR3 bases: TGCGCCAGCAGCTTAAATGAAGATGAGCAGTTCTTC.

This chain joins TRBV9 and TRBJ2-5, with 10 bases lining up with TRBD2. V dropped 5 bases and J dropped 4; count of bases not matched to a gene: 11. The CDR3 length is 16 residues. CDR1 and CDR2 (germline): SGDLS, YYNGEE. In DNA, the CDR3 is TGTGCCAGCAGTCTTCTAGCGGGAGCTGGGGGAGAGACCCAGTACTTC. It specifies CASSLLAGAGGETQYF.

This clone has more than one count but fewer than ten. The chain carries TRBV30 and TRBJ2-2; D call uncertain. Trimming removed 4 bases at V and 4 bases at J, with 10 bases between. Germline lookup yields CDR1 GTSNPN and CDR2 SVGIG (reference sequence). This CDR3 comprises 13 residues. The CDR3 nucleotides read TGTGCCTGGAACGCGGTGGGCACCGGGGAGCTGTTTTTT. Protein: CAWNAVGTGELFF.

This chain connects TRBV5-4 to TRBJ2-1; unclear D gene. The CDR3 is 11 amino acids. From germline, CDR1 is SGHNT and CDR2 YYREEE (reference sequence). Trimming cost V 1 base and J 7 bases, with 3 bases left between them. The DNA of the CDR3 is TGTGCCAGCAGCTTGTTGAATGAGCAGTTCTTC. As protein: CASSLLNEQFF.

V and J are TRBV5-1 and TRBJ1-2; a possible D gene is TRBD1 (6 bases). The CDR3 runs 13 residues. The V gene's germline CDR1 is SGHRS and CDR2 YFSETQ. Trimming shortened V by 4 bases and J by 3 bases, and 10 bases separated the two germline ends. Written as DNA, the CDR3 is TGCGCCAGCAGCGGCAGGGGCGACTATGGCTACACCTTC. This sequence encodes CASSGRGDYGYTF.

This clone appeared a single time. This chain joins TRBV15 and TRBJ2-1, with D unclear. Germline CDR1 LNHNV, CDR2 YYDKDF (reference sequence). V lost 0 bases and J lost 4, with 7 bases in between. This CDR3 region has 14 residues. Written as DNA, the CDR3 is TGTGCCACCAGCAGAGATGTAGGTTACAATGAGCAGTTCTTC. It translates to CATSRDVGYNEQFF.

The genes are TRBV2 and TRBJ2-7; D is perhaps TRBD2 (6 bases). There are 15 residues in the CDR3. V gave up 1 base and J gave up 3 bases, with 13 bases separating them. The germline CDR1 and CDR2 sequences are SNHLY and FYNNEI. CDR3 sequence: CASSEGDSSFYEQYF. CDR3 coding DNA: TGTGCCAGCAGTGAAGGGGACTCCTCTTTCTACGAGCAGTACTTC.

Here the CDR3 reads CASSRATGLAEAFF. As DNA, the CDR3 is TGTGCCAGCAGCAGAGCGACGGGACTAGCTGAAGCTTTCTTT. V gene TRBV28 combines with J gene TRBJ1-1, with D possibly matching TRBD1 (5 bases). V lost 6 bases, J lost 6 bases, and 17 bases lay in between. CDR1 is MDHEN and CDR2 is SYDVKM in the germline V gene. The CDR3 consists of 14 residues.

Remarks on this clone: One end of the junction is discordant with germline, which a read error may explain. The chain recombines TRBV2 with TRBJ2-7, with no clear D. This CDR3 has 14 residues. Germline CDR1 and CDR2: SNHLY and FYNNEI. The CDR3 DNA reads as TGTGCCAGCAGGGAAGGTGGAGCTTTCGGCGAGCAGTACTTC. Translated, it gives CASREGGAFGEQYF.